This T cell receptor (beta chain) emerged from a study of shared clonotypes between healthy human individuals. General study findings and limits: It was only blood that was sampled, and tissue repertoires likely differ.

Assay execution took place at the deep level. Every immunoSEQ plate was one replicate of a subset's evenly spread DNA. Assay: immunoSEQ multiplex PCR; the TCRdb copy retains only in-frame clones and omits some. The table includes about 530,000 clones, roughly 79% detected once. The CDR3 extends over 14 amino acids. Germline V gives CDR1 MDHEN, CDR2 SYDVKM. Trimming pared 3 bases from V and 2 bases from J, leaving 11 bases between. On this clone itself: As yet, its antigen is unknown.

Sequencing input: PBMCs. This clonotype was sampled from a woman between 35 and 50 years old in good health. Some clones in this sample may be carry-over from other donors' samples. This chain uses TRBV28 with TRBJ2-7; D possibly uses TRBD1 or TRBD2 (5 bases each). The CDR3 sequence is CASSLAGAPYEQYF. CDR3 nucleotide sequence: TGTGCCAGCAGTTTGGCCGGGGCGCCCTACGAGCAGTACTTC.